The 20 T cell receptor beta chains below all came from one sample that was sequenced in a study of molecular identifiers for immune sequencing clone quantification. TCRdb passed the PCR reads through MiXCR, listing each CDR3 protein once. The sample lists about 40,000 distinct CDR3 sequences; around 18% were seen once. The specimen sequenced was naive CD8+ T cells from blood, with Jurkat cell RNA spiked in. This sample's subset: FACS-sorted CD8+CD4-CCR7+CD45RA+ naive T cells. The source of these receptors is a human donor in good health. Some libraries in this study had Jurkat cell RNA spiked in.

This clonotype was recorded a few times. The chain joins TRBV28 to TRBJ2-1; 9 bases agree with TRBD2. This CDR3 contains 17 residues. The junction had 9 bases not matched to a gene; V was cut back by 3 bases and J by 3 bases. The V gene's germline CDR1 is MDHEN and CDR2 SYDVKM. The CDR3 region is CASSFRGASGIYNEQFF. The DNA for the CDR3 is TGTGCCAGCAGTTTTAGGGGTGCTAGCGGGATCTACAATGAGCAGTTCTTC.

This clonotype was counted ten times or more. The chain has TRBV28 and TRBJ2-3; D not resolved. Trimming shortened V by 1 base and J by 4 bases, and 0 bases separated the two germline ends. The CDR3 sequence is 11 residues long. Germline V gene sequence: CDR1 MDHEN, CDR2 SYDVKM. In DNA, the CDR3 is TGTGCCAGCAGTTTATCAGATACGCAGTATTTT. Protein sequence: CASSLSDTQYF.

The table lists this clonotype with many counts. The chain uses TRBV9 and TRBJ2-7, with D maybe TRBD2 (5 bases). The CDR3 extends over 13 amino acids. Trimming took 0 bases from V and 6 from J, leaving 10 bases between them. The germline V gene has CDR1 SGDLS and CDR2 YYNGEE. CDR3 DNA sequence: TGTGCCAGCAGCGTAGCTAGTCGGGGCGAGCAGTACTTC. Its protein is CASSVASRGEQYF.

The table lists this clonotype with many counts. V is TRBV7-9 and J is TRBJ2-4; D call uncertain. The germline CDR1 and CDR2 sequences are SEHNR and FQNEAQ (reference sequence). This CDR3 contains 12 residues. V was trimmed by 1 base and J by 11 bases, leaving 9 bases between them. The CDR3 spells CASSLGQALQYF. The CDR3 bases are TGTGCCAGCAGCTTAGGGCAGGCGCTTCAGTACTTC.

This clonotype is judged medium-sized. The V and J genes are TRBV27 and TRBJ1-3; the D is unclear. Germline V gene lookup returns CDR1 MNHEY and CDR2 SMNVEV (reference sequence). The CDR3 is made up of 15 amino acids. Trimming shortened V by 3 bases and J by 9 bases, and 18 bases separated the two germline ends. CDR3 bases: TGTGCCAGCAGTTTGTCCGGCAGCCTTGCGGGCACCATATATTTT. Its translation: CASSLSGSLAGTIYF.

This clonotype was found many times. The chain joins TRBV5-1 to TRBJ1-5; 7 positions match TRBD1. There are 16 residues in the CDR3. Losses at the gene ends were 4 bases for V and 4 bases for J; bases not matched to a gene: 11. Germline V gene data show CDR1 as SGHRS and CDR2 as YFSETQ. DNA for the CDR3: TGCGCCAGCAGCCCCACCGGGACAGAGCGTAATCAGCCCCAGCATTTT. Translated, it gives CASSPTGTERNQPQHF.

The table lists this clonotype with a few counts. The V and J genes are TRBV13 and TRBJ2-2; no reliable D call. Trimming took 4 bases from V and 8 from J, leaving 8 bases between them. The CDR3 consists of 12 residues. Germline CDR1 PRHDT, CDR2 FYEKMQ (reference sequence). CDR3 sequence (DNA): TGTGCCAGCAGCTACCCCGAGGGGGAGCTGTTTTTT. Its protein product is CASSYPEGELFF.

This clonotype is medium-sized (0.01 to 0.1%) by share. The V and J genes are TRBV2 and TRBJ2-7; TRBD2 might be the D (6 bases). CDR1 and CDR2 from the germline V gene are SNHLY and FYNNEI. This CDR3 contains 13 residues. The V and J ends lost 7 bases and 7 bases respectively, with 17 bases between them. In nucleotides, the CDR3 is TGTGCCAGCATGGAACTAGCCCGGGGGGAGCAGTACTTC. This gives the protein CASMELARGEQYF.

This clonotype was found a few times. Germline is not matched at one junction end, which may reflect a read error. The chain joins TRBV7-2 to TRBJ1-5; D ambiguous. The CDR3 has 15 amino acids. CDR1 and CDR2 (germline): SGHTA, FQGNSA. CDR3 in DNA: TGTGTCAGCAGCCCCGGTACGGGCCGGGATCAGCCCCAGCATTTT. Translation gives CVSSPGTGRDQPQHF.

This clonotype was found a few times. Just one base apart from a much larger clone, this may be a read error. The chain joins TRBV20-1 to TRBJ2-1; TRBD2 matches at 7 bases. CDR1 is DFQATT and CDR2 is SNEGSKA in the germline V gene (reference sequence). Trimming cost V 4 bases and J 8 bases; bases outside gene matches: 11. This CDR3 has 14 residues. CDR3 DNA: TGCAGTGCTAAGTTGGCGGGAGAGAGGGATGAGCAGTTCTTC. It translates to CSAKLAGERDEQFF.

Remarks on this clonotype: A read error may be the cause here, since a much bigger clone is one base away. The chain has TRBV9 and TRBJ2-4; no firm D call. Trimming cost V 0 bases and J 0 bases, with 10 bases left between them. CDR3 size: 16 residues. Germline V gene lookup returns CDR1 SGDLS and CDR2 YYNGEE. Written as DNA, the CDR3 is TGTGCCAGCAGCGTAGGTAGCCCCCGAGCCAAAAACATTCAGTACTTC. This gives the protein CASSVGSPRAKNIQYF. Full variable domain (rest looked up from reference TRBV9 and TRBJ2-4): DSGVTQTPKHLITATGQRVTLRCSPRSGDLSVYWYQQSLDQGLQFLIQYYNGEERAKGNILERFSAQQFPDLHSELNLSSLELGDSALYFCASSVGSPRAKNIQYFGAGTRLSVL.

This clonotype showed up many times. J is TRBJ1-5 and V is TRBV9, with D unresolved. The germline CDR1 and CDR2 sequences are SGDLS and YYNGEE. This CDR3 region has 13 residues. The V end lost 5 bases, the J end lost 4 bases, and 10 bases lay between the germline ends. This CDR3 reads CASSASGNQPQHF. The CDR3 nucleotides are TGTGCCAGCAGTGCCTCGGGGAATCAGCCCCAGCATTTT.

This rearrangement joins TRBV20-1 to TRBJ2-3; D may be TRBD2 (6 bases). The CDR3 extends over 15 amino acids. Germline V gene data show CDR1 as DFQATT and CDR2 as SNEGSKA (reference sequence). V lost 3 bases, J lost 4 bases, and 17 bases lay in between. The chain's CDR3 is CSASPLARLSDTQYF. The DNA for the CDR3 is TGCAGTGCTAGCCCCCTAGCGAGACTTTCAGATACGCAGTATTTT.

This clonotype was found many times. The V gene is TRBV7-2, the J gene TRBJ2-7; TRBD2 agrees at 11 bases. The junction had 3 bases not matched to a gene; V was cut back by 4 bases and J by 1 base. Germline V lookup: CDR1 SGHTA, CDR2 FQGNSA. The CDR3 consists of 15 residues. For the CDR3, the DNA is TGTGCCAGCAGCTACCGACTAGCGGGATCCTACGAGCAGTACTTC. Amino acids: CASSYRLAGSYEQYF. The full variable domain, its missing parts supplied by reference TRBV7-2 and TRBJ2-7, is GAGVSQSPSNKVTEKGKDVELRCDPISGHTALYWYRQSLGQGLEFLIYFQGNSAPDKSGLPSDRFSAERTGGSVSTLTIQRTQQEDSAVYLCASSYRLAGSYEQYFGPGTRLTVT.

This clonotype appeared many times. The CDR3 coding sequence is TGCAGCGTTTATACCGGGACTTCCTACAATGAGCAGTTCTTC. Residues: CSVYTGTSYNEQFF. This chain uses TRBV29-1 with TRBJ2-1; tentatively, D is TRBD2 (6 bases). The CDR3 length is 14 residues. CDR1 and CDR2 (germline): SQVTM, ANQGSEA. Deletions cut 5 bases from V and 1 base from J, with 12 bases between.

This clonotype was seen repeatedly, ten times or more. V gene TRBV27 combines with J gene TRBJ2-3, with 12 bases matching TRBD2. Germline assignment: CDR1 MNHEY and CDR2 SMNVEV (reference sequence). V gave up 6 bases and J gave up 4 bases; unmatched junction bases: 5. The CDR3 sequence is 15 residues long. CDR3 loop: CASRILAGGADTQYF. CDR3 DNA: TGTGCCAGCAGAATCCTAGCGGGAGGGGCAGATACGCAGTATTTT.

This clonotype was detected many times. The CDR3 nucleotides are TGCGCCAGCAGCCAAGACCTAGCGTATACGAACACCGGGGAGCTGTTTTTT. Its translation is CASSQDLAYTNTGELFF. The rearrangement uses TRBV4-3 and TRBJ2-2; a possible D gene is TRBD2 (6 bases). This CDR3 is 17 amino acids long. Trimming stripped 0 bases from V and 0 bases from J, with 11 bases between. Germline V gene sequence: CDR1 LGHNA, CDR2 YSLEER.

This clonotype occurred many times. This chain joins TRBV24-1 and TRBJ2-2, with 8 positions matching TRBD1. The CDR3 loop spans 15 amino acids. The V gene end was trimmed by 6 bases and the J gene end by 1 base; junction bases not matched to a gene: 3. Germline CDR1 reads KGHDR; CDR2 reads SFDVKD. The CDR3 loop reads CATSPGQGNTGELFF. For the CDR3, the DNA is TGTGCCACCAGTCCCGGACAGGGGAACACCGGGGAGCTGTTTTTT.

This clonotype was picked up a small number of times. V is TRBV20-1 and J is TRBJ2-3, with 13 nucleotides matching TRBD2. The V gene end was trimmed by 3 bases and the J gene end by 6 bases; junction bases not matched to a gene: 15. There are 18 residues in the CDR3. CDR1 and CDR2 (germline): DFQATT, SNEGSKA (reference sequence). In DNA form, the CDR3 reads TGCAGTGCTAGGGCACTAGCGGGAGGGCCGAATCGCCCCGATACGCAGTATTTT. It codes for CSARALAGGPNRPDTQYF.

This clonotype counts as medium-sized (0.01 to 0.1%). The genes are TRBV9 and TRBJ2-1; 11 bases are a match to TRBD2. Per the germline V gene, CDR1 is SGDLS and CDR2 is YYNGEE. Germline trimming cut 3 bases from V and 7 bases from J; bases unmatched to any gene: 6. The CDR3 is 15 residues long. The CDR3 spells CASSALAGGKNEQFF. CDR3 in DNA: TGTGCCAGCAGCGCGCTAGCGGGAGGTAAAAATGAGCAGTTCTTC.